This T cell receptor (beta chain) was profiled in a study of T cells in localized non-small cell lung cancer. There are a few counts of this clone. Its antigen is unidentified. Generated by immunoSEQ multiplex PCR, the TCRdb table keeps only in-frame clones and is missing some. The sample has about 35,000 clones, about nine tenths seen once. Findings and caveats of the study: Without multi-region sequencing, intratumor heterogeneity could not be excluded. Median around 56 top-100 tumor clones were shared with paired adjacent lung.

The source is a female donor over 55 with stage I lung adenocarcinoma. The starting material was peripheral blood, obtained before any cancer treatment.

The CDR3 is CASSYSRGTEAFF. CDR3 nucleotide sequence: TGTGCCAGCAGTTACTCCAGGGGCACTGAAGCTTTCTTT. V gene TRBV27 combines with J gene TRBJ1-1, with D perhaps TRBD1 (6 bases). Germline V gene lookup returns CDR1 MNHEY and CDR2 SMNVEV (reference sequence). CDR3 size: 13 residues. The V end was cut by 4 bases, the J end by 4 bases, with 10 bases between.